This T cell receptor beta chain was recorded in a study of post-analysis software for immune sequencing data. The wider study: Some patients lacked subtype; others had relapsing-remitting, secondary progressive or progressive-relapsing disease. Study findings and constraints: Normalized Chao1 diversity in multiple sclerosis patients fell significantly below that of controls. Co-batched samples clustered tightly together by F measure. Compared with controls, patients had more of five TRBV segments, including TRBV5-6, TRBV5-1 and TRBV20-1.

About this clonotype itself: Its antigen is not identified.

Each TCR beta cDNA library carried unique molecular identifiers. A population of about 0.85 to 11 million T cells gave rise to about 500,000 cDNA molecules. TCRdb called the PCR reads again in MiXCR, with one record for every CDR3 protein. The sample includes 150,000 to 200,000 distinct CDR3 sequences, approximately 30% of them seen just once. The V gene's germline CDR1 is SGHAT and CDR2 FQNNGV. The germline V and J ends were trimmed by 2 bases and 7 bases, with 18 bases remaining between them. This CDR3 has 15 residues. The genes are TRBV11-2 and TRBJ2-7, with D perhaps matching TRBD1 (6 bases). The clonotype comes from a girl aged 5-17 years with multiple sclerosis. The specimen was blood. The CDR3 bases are TGTGCCAGCAGCTTAACACAGGGCGTCTACAATGAGCAGTACTTC. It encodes CASSLTQGVYNEQYF. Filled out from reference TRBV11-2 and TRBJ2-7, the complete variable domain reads EAGVAQSPRYKIIEKRQSVAFWCNPISGHATLYWYQQILGQGPKLLIQFQNNGVVDDSQLPKDRFSAERLKGVDSTLKIQPAKLEDSAVYLCASSLTQGVYNEQYFGPGTRLTVT.